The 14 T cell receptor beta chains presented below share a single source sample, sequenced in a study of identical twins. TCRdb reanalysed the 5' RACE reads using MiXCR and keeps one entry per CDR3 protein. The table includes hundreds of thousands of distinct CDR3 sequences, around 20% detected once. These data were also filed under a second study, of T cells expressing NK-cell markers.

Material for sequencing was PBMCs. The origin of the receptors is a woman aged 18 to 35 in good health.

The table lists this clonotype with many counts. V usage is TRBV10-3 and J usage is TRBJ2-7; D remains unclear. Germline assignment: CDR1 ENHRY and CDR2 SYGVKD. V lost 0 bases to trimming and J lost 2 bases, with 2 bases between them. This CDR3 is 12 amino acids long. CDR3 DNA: TGTGCCATCAGTGAGTCCACCTACGAGCAGTACTTC. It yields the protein CAISESTYEQYF.

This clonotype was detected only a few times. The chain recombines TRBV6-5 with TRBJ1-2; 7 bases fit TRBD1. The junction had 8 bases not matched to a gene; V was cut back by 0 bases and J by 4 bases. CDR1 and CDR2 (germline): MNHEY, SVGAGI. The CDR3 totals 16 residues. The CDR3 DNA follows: TGTGCCAGCAGTTACTCCGAGACAGGGTCCGGCTATGGCTACACCTTC. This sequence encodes CASSYSETGSGYGYTF.

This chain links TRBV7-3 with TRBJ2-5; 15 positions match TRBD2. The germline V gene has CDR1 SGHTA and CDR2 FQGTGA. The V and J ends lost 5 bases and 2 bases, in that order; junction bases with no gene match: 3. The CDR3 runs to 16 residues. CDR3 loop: CASSRGTSGGQETQYF. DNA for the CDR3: TGTGCCAGCAGCCGTGGGACTAGCGGGGGGCAAGAGACCCAGTACTTC.

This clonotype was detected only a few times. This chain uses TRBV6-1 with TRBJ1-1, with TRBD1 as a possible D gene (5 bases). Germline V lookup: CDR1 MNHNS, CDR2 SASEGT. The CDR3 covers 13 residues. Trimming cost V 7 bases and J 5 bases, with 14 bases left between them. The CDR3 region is CASNVGARTEAFF. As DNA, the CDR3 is TGTGCCAGCAACGTCGGGGCGAGGACTGAAGCTTTCTTT.

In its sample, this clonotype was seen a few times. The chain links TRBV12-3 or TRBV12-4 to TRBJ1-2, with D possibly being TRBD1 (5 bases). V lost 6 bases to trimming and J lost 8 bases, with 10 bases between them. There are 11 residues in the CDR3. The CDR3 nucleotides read TGTGCCAGCAGGGGGCTTGTAGGCTACACCTTC. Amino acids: CASRGLVGYTF.

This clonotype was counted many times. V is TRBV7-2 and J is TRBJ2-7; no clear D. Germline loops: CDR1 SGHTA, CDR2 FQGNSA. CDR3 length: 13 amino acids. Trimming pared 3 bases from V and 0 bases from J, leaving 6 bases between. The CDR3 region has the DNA TGTGCCAGCAGCTTCGCGAGCTCCTACGAGCAGTACTTC. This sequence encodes CASSFASSYEQYF.

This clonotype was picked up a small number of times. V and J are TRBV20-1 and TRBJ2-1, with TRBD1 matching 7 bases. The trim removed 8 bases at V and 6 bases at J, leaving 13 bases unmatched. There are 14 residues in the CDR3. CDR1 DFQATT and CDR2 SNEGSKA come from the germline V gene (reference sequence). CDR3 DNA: TGCAGTCCCAACAACAGGGGTCGGATCAATGAGCAGTTCTTC. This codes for CSPNNRGRINEQFF.

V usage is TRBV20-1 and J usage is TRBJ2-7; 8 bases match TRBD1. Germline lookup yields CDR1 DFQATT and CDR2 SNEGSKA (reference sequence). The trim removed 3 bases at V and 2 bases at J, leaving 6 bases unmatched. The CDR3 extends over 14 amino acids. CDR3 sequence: CSARSPQGAYEQYF. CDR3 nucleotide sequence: TGCAGTGCTAGGTCTCCACAGGGGGCCTACGAGCAGTACTTC.

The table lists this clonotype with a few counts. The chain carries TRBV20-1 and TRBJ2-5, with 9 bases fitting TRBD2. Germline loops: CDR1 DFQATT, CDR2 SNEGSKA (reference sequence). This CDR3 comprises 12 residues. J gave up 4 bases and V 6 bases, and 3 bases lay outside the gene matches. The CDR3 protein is CSAMTSGETQYF. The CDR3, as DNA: TGCAGTGCAATGACTAGCGGAGAGACCCAGTACTTC.

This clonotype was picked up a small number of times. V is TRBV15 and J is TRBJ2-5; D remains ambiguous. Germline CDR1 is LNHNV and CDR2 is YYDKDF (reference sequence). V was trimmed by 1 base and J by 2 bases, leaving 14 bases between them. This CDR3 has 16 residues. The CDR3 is CATSRGTGSLQETQYF. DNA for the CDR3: TGTGCCACCAGCAGAGGAACCGGCTCACTGCAAGAGACCCAGTACTTC. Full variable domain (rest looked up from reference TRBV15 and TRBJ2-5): DAMVIQNPRYQVTQFGKPVTLSCSQTLNHNVMYWYQQKSSQAPKLLFHYYDKDFNNEADTPDNFQSRRPNTSFCFLDIRSPGLGDTAMYLCATSRGTGSLQETQYFGPGTRLLVL.

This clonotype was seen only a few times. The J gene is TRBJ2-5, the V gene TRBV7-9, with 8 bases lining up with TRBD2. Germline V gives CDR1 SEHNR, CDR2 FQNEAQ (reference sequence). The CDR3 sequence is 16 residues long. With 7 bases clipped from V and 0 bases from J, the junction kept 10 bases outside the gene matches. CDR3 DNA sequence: TGTGCCAGCACCCTCCTTGGCGGGAGGAACCAAGAGACCCAGTACTTC. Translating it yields CASTLLGGRNQETQYF.

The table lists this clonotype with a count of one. DNA of the CDR3: TGTGCCAGCAGCTCCCCTAGCGAGTCTAATGAAAAACTGTTTTTT. It is translated as CASSSPSESNEKLFF. This chain connects TRBV7-9 to TRBJ1-4; no reliable D call. The V end was cut by 4 bases, the J end by 3 bases, with 12 bases between. Per germline, CDR1 SEHNR and CDR2 FQNEAQ (reference sequence). The CDR3 covers 15 residues.

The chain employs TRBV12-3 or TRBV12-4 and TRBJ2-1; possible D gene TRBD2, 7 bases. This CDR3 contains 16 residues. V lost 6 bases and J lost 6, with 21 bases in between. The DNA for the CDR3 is TGTGCCAGCAGGGCAGTTGGGAGGGGGGGCCGCAATGAGCAGTTCTTC. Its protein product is CASRAVGRGGRNEQFF.

In nucleotides, the CDR3 is TGCTCAAAGCCCCTAAACACAGATACGCAGTATTTT. It is translated as CSKPLNTDTQYF. The rearrangement uses TRBV5-1 and TRBJ2-3; no reliable D call. The CDR3 sequence is 12 residues long. Per germline, CDR1 SGHRS and CDR2 YFSETQ.